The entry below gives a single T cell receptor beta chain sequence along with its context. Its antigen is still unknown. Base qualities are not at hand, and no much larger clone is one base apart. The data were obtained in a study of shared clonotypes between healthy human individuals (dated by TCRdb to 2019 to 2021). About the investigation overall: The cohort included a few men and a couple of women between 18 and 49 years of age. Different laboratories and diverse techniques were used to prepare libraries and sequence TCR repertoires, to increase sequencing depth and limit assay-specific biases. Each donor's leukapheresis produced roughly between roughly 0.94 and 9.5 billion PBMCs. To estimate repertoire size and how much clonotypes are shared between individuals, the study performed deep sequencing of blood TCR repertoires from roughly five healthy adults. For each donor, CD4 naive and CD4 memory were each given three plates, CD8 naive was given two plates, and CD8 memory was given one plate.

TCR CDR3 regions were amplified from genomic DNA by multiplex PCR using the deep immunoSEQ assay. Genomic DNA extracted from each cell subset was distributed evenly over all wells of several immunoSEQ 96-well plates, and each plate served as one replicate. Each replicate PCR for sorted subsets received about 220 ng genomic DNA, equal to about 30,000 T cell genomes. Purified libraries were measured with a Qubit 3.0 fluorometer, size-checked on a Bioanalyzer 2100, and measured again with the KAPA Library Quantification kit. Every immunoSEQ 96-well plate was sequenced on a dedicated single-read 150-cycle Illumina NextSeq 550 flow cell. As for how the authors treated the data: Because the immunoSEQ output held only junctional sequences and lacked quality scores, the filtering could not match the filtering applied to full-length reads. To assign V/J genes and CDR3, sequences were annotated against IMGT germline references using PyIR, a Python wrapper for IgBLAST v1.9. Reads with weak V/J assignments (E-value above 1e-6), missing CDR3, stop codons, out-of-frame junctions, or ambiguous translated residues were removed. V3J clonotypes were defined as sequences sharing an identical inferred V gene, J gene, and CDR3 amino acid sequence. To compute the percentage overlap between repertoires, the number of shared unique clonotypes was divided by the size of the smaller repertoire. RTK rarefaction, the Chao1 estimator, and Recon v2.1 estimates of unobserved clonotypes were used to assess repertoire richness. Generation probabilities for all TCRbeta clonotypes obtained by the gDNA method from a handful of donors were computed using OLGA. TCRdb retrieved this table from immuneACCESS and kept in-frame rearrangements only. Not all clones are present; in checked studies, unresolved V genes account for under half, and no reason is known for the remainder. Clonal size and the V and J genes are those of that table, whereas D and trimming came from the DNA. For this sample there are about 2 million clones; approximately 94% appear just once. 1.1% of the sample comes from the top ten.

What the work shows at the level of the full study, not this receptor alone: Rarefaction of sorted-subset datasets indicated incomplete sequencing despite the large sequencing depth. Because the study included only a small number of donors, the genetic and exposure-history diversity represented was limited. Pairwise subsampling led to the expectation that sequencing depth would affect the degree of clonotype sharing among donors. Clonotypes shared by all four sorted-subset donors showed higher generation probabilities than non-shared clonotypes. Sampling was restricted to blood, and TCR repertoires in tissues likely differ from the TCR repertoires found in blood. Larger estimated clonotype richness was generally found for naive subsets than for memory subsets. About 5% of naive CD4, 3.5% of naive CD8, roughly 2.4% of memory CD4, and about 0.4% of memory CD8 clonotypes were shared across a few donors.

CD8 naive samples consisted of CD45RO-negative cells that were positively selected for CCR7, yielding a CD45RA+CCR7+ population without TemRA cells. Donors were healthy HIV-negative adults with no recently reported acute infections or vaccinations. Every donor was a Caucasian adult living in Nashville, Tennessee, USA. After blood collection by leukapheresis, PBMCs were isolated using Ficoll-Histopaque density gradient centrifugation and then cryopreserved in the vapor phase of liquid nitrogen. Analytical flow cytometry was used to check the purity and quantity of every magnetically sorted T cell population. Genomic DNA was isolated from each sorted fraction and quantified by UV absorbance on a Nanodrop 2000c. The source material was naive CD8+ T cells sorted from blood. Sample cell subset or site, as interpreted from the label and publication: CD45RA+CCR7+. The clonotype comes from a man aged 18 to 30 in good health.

The sequenced DNA: TGTGCCAGCAGCTGGGGCCGGACAGACTACGAGCAGTACTTC. Protein translation: CASSWGRTDYEQYF. The chain employs TRBV5-4 and TRBJ2-7; tentative D gene TRBD1, with 6 bases matching. Taken from cysteine to phenylalanine, the CDR3 has 14 residues. Only the CDR3 DNA stays, 42 bases, in frame from base 1. CDR1 and CDR2 (SGHNT, YYREEE) derive from the germline V gene (reference sequence). Cut back by 3 bases and 3 bases, the V and J ends lie 13 bases apart.